These 19 T cell receptor beta chains originate from one sample sequenced in a study of cytomegalovirus exposure and HLA in healthy donors. The protocol was immunoSEQ multiplex PCR, while the TCRdb copy is restricted to in-frame clones and leaves out a portion. The data contain about 180,000 clones, about 85% of them singletons. Sequencing was performed on PBMCs. Source of these receptors: a man younger than 30 in good health and CMV-seropositive.

The chain is built from TRBV4-1 and TRBJ2-4; 8 nucleotides line up with TRBD2. V lost 3 bases to trimming and J lost 5 bases; unmatched junction nucleotides: 15. This CDR3 is built from 18 residues. Germline V gives CDR1 MGHRA, CDR2 YSYEKL. CDR3 nucleotide sequence: TGCGCCAGCAGCCACGGGGGGGCTCGCGGGATGAGGCAAAACATTCAGTACTTC. It yields the protein CASSHGGARGMRQNIQYF.

The chain couples TRBV5-6 to TRBJ1-4; no firm D call. The CDR3 sequence is 15 residues long. V lost 2 bases to trimming and J lost 4 bases, with 12 bases between them. Germline V gene sequence: CDR1 SGHDT, CDR2 YYEEEE. This CDR3 is CASSFGTPLNEKLFF. DNA of the CDR3: TGTGCCAGCAGCTTTGGTACACCCCTTAATGAAAAACTGTTTTTT.

This clone occurred a few times. The chain carries TRBV6-1 and TRBJ1-5; TRBD1 is a possible D gene (5 bases). CDR1 is MNHNS, CDR2 SASEGT, per germline. V lost 1 base, J lost 5 bases, and 12 bases lay in between. This CDR3 region has 15 residues. The CDR3 nucleotides are TGTGCCAGCAGTGAAGGTCCGGGGGGGTATCAGCCCCAGCATTTT. Protein product: CASSEGPGGYQPQHF.

V gene TRBV13 combines with J gene TRBJ2-5, with TRBD1 identical over 8 bases. Trimming took 5 bases from V and 4 from J; bases not matched to a gene: 6. The CDR3 has 14 residues. Germline V gives CDR1 PRHDT, CDR2 FYEKMQ (reference sequence). As DNA, the CDR3 is TGTGCCAGCAGCCAAACGGACAGGGCAGAGACCCAGTACTTC. This codes for CASSQTDRAETQYF.

The J gene is TRBJ2-2, the V gene TRBV6-5, with 7 bases that match TRBD2. V shed 8 bases and J 0 bases; nucleotides not matched to a gene: 6. CDR1 MNHEY and CDR2 SVGAGI come from the germline V gene. The CDR3 has 15 amino acids. The CDR3 bases are TGTGCCAGCGTAAGCGGGAAGGCGAACACCGGGGAGCTGTTTTTT. It yields the protein CASVSGKANTGELFF.

CDR3 region: CASSLFPGYGYTF. The DNA of the CDR3 is TGTGCCAGCAGTTTATTCCCGGGGTATGGCTACACCTTC. The genes are TRBV28 and TRBJ1-2; D not certain. V lost 1 base to trimming and J lost 5 bases, with 8 bases between them. The V gene's germline CDR1 is MDHEN and CDR2 SYDVKM. The CDR3 covers 13 residues.

This clone showed up just once. The chain combines TRBV4-1 with TRBJ2-1; D remains unclear. V was shortened by 4 bases and J by 7 bases, with 17 bases between the two germline ends. From germline, CDR1 is MGHRA and CDR2 YSYEKL. The CDR3 sequence is 15 residues long. This CDR3 reads CASSRSRSTQNEQFF. The CDR3 nucleotides read TGCGCCAGCAGCCGAAGTCGTTCCACCCAGAATGAGCAGTTCTTC.

This clone was seen more than once but under ten times. The V call is TRBV4-1, the J call TRBJ2-7, with TRBD1 matching 12 bases. Germline values: CDR1 MGHRA, CDR2 YSYEKL. The trim removed 6 bases at V and 3 bases at J, leaving 6 bases unmatched. The CDR3 is 15 amino acids. The CDR3 DNA reads TGCGCCAGCAGTTCGGGACAGGGGGCTAACTACGAGCAGTACTTC. It yields the protein CASSSGQGANYEQYF.

This clone was seen just once. The genes are TRBV7-9 and TRBJ1-1; 8 bases are shared with TRBD1. Looked up from germline, CDR1 is SEHNR and CDR2 is FQNEAQ (reference sequence). J was trimmed by 1 base and V by 4 bases; bases with no gene match: 8. This CDR3 has 16 residues. The CDR3 protein is CASSSQGARENTEAFF. In DNA, the CDR3 is TGTGCCAGCAGCTCCCAGGGGGCACGCGAGAACACTGAAGCTTTCTTT.

This rearrangement joins TRBV29-1 to TRBJ2-7, with 12 positions matching TRBD1. CDR1 is SQVTM and CDR2 is ANQGSEA in the germline V gene. The CDR3 contains 18 residues. Losses at the gene ends were 2 bases for V and 9 bases for J; bases not matched to a gene: 20. The CDR3 sequence is CSVESTGTGGIIRRRQYF. The CDR3 coding sequence is TGCAGCGTTGAATCAACCGGGACAGGGGGCATTATTAGGAGAAGGCAGTACTTC.

This chain links TRBV27 with TRBJ1-2, with D perhaps matching TRBD1 (5 bases). Trimming pared 5 bases from V and 5 bases from J, leaving 15 bases between. The CDR3 consists of 14 residues. Germline-derived CDR1 and CDR2 are MNHEY and SMNVEV (reference sequence). The chain's CDR3 is CASSLDPAGYGYTF. The CDR3 DNA is TGTGCCAGCAGTCTAGACCCCGCAGGGTATGGCTACACCTTC.

CDR3 loop: CAISDFSQPGAKLFF. CDR3 DNA: TGTGCCATCAGTGATTTTTCGCAACCTGGGGCAAAACTGTTTTTT. This chain uses TRBV10-3 with TRBJ1-4, with D tentatively TRBD1 (5 bases). Trimming cost V 3 bases and J 10 bases, with 18 bases left between them. Germline V gene sequence: CDR1 ENHRY, CDR2 SYGVKD. The CDR3 consists of 15 residues.

J is TRBJ1-1 and V is TRBV5-1; D perhaps matches TRBD1 (5 bases). The germline V gene encodes CDR1 SGHRS and CDR2 YFSETQ. The V and J ends lost 0 bases and 1 base respectively, with 7 bases between them. The CDR3 runs 14 residues. The CDR3 here is CASSLATGNTEAFF. CDR3 DNA: TGCGCCAGCAGCTTGGCTACAGGGAACACTGAAGCTTTCTTT.

The gene calls are TRBV7-8 and TRBJ2-2; D is uncertain. The CDR3 loop spans 15 amino acids. Deletions cut 5 bases from V and 5 bases from J, with 15 bases between. The V gene's germline CDR1 is SGHVS and CDR2 FQNEAQ. The CDR3 sequence is CASSQWADRTGELFF. The DNA for the CDR3 is TGTGCCAGCAGCCAATGGGCAGATAGGACCGGGGAGCTGTTTTTT.

The J gene is TRBJ2-7, the V gene TRBV30, with 7 nucleotides matching TRBD1. CDR3 length: 12 residues. CDR1 and CDR2 from the germline V gene are GTSNPN and SVGIG (reference sequence). V shed 5 bases and J 5 bases; nucleotides not matched to a gene: 6. The CDR3 sequence is CAWGGQYHEQYF. The CDR3 nucleotides are TGTGCCTGGGGGGGACAGTACCACGAGCAGTACTTC.

The CDR3 region has the DNA TGTGCCAGCAGCTTAGCGCGGGCCGACGTTCCTACAATGAAGCAGTTCTTC. Protein sequence: CASSLARADVPTMKQFF. This chain uses TRBV7-9 with TRBJ2-1, with D possibly TRBD2 on 5 matching bases. The CDR3 consists of 17 residues. Deletions cut 0 bases from V and 11 bases from J, with 23 bases between. Germline CDR1 SEHNR, CDR2 FQNEAQ (reference sequence).

This clone was seen a single time. The gene calls are TRBV6-1 and TRBJ2-7; 7 nucleotides line up with TRBD2. This CDR3 is 11 amino acids long. The germline V gene has CDR1 MNHNS and CDR2 SASEGT. Losses at the gene ends were 9 bases for V and 3 bases for J; bases not matched to a gene: 2. The CDR3 DNA reads as TGTGCCAGTACGGGAGGCTACGAGCAGTACTTC. It specifies CASTGGYEQYF.

The CDR3: CASSVTGARNGYTF. The CDR3 DNA reads TGTGCCAGCAGCGTCACAGGGGCTAGAAATGGCTACACCTTC. V and J are TRBV6-6 and TRBJ1-2; the match to TRBD1 covers 7 bases. The ends lost 6 bases at V and 6 bases at J; junction bases unmatched: 10. This CDR3 has 14 residues. Per the germline V gene, CDR1 is MNHNY and CDR2 is SVGAGI (reference sequence).

J is TRBJ1-1 and V is TRBV5-4, with TRBD1 matching 7 bases. This CDR3 has 15 amino acids. In germline, CDR1 is SGHNT, CDR2 YYREEE (reference sequence). V was clipped by 3 bases and J by 2 bases; unmatched bases: 7. This CDR3 is CASSSRTGPNTEAFF. CDR3 DNA: TGTGCCAGCAGCTCCCGGACAGGCCCAAACACTGAAGCTTTCTTT.